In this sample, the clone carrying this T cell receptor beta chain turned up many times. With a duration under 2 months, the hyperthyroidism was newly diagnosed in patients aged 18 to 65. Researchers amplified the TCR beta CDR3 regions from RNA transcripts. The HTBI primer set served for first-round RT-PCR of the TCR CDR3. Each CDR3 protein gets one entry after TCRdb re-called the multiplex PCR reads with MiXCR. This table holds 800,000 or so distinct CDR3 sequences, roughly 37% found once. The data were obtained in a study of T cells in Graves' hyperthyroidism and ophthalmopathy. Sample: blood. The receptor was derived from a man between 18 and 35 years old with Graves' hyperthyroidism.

In DNA form, the CDR3 reads TGTGCCAGCAGCGAACTACATGGGGGGAGCGCTTTCTTT. Translated, it gives CASSELHGGSAFF. The gene calls are TRBV25-1 and TRBJ1-1; TRBD1 is a possible D gene (5 bases). V gave up 6 bases and J gave up 11 bases, with 19 bases separating them. The germline CDR1 and CDR2 sequences are MGHDK and SYGVNS. The CDR3 covers 13 residues.